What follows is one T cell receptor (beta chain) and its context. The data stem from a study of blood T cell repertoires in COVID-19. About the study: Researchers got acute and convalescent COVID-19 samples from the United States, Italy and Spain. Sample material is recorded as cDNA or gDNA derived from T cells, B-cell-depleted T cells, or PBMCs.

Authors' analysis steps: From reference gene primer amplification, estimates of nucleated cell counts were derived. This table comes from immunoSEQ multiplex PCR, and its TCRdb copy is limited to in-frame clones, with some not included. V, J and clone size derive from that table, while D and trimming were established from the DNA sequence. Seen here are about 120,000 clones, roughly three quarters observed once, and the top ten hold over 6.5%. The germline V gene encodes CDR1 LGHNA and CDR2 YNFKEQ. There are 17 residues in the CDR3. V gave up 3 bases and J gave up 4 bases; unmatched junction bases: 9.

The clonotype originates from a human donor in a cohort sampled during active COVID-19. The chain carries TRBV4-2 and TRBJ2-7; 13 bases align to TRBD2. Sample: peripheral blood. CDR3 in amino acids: CASSHRTSGSGEYEQYF. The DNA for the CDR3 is TGTGCCAGCAGCCATCGGACTAGCGGGAGCGGTGAATACGAGCAGTACTTC.